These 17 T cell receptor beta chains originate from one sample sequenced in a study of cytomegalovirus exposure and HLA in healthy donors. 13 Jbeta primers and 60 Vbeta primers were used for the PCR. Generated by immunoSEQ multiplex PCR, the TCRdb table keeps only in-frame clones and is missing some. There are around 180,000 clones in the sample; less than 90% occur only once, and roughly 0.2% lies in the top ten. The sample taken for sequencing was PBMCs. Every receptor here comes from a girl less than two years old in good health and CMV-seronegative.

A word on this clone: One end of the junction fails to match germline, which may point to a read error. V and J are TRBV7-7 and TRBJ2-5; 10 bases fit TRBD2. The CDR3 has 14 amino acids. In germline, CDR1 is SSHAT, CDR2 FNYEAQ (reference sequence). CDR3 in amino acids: CASSLAGGFETQYF. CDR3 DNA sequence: TGTGCTAGCAGCTTAGCGGGGGGATTTGAGACCCAGTACTTC.

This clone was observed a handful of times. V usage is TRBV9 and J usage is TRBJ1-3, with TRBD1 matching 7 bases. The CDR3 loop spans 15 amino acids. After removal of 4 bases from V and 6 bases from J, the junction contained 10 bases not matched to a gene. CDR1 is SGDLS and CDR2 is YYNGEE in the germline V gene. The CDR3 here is CASSFDGQAVNTIYF. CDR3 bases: TGTGCCAGCAGCTTCGACGGACAGGCGGTAAACACCATATATTTT.

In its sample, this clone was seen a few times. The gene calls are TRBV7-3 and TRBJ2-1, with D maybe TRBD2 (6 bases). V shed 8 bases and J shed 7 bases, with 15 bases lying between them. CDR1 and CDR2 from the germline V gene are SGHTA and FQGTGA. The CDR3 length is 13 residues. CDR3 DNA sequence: TGTGCCAGCGCTGTGGACGGGGGAAATGAGCAGTTCTTC. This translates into CASAVDGGNEQFF.

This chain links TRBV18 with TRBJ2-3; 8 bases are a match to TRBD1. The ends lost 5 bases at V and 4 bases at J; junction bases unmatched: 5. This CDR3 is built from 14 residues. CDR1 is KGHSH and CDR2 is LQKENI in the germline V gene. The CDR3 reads CASSAIQGADTQYF. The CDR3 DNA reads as TGTGCCAGCTCAGCCATACAGGGGGCAGATACGCAGTATTTT.

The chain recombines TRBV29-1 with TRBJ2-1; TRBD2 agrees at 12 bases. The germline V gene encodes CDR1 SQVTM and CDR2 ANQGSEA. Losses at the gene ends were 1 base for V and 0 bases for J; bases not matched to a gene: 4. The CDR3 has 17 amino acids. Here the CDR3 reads CSVEGLAGGPSYNEQFF. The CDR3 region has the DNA TGCAGCGTTGAAGGTCTAGCGGGGGGGCCCTCCTACAATGAGCAGTTCTTC.

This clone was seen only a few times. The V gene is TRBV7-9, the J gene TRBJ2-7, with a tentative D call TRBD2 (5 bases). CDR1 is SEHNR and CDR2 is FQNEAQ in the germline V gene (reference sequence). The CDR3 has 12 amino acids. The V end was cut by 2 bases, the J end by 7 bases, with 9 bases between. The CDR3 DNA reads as TGTGCCAGCAGCTTATTCAAGCGGGAGCAGTACTTC. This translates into CASSLFKREQYF.

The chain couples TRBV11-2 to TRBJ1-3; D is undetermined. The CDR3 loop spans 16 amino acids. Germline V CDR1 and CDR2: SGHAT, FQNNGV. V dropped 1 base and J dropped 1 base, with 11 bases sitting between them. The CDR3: CASSLADKLSGNTIYF. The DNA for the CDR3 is TGTGCCAGCAGCTTAGCAGACAAGCTATCTGGAAACACCATATATTTT.

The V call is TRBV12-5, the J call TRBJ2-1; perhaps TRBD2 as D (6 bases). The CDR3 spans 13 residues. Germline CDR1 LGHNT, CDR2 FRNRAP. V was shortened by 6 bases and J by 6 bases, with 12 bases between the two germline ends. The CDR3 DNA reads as TGTGCTAGTGGGGCGGGAAGGAGCAATGAGCAGTTCTTC. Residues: CASGAGRSNEQFF.

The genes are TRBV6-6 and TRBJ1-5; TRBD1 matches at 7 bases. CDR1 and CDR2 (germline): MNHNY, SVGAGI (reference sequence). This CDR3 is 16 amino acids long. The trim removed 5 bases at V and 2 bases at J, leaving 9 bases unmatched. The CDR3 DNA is TGTGCCAGCAGTAAATCCCGACAGGGAGGCAATCAGCCCCAGCATTTT. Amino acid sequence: CASSKSRQGGNQPQHF.

In nucleotides, the CDR3 is TGTGCCAGCAGTTACTCGACAGTCTATGGCTACACCTTC. Protein sequence: CASSYSTVYGYTF. This chain uses TRBV6-5 with TRBJ1-2; a weak D match, TRBD1 (5 bases). Trimming shortened V by 0 bases and J by 4 bases, and 6 bases separated the two germline ends. Germline assignment: CDR1 MNHEY and CDR2 SVGAGI. The CDR3 covers 13 residues.

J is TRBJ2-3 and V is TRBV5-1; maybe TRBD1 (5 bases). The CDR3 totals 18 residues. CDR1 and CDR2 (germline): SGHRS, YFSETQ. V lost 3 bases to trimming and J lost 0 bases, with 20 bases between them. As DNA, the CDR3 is TGCGCCAGCAGCTCGGACACTCTTATTTCCGCTAGCACAGATACGCAGTATTTT. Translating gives CASSSDTLISASTDTQYF.

The CDR3 sequence: CASSLAFLTSGGLQETQYF. As DNA, the CDR3 is TGTGCCAGCAGCTTGGCCTTCCTTACTAGCGGGGGCCTTCAAGAGACCCAGTACTTC. V is TRBV5-4 and J is TRBJ2-5; TRBD2 agrees at 11 bases. Germline assignment: CDR1 SGHNT and CDR2 YYREEE (reference sequence). The CDR3 loop spans 19 amino acids. The ends lost 0 bases at V and 2 bases at J; junction bases unmatched: 12.

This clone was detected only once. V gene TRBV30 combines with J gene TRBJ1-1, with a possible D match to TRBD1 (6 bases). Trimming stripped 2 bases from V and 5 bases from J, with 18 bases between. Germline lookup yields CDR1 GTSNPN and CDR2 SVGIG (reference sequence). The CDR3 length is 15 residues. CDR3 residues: CAWSQGSLLNTEAFF. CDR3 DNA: TGTGCCTGGAGTCAGGGGTCCCTGCTAAATACTGAAGCTTTCTTT.

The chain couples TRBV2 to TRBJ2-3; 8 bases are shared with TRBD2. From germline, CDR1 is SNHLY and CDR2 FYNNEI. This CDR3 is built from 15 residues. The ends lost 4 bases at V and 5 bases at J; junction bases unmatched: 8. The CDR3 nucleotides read TGTGCCAGCAGTGTTTACGGGGGGGCGGAAGATACGCAGTATTTT. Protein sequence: CASSVYGGAEDTQYF.

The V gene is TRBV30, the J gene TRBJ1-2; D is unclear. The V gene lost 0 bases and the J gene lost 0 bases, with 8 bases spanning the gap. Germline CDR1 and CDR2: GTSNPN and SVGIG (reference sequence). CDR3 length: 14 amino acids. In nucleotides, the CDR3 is TGTGCCTGGAGTGTAAACAGAGCTAACTATGGCTACACCTTC. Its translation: CAWSVNRANYGYTF.

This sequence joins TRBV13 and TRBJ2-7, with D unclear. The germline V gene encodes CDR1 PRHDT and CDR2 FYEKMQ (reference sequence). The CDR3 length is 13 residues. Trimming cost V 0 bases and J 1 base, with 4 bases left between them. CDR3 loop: CASSLGQSYEQYF. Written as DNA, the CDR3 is TGTGCCAGCAGCTTAGGACAGTCCTACGAGCAGTACTTC.

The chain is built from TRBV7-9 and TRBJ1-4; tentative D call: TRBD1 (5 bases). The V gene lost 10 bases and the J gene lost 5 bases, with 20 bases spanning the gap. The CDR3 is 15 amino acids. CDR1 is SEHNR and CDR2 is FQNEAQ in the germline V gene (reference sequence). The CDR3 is CATTNAGGNNEKLFF. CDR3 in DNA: TGTGCCACCACTAATGCGGGGGGGAACAATGAAAAACTGTTTTTT.